The 19 T cell receptor beta chains presented below share a single source sample, sequenced in a study of blood T cell repertoires in COVID-19. The repertoire was sequenced with immunoSEQ multiplex PCR; TCRdb's copy has only in-frame clones and lacks some. This sample carries over 100,000 clones, around 87% of them seen once, and the ten largest clones take roughly 15%. The sequenced material came from peripheral blood. All receptors come from a man in his forties or fifties with acute or convalescent COVID-19.

The V and J genes are TRBV9 and TRBJ2-6; the match to TRBD1 covers 8 bases. The CDR3 spans 15 residues. The germline V gene encodes CDR1 SGDLS and CDR2 YYNGEE. V lost 4 bases to trimming and J lost 4 bases; unmatched junction nucleotides: 4. In DNA form, the CDR3 reads TGTGCCAGCAGCCCACAGGGGGTCGGGGCCAACGTCCTGACTTTC. This codes for CASSPQGVGANVLTF.

The chain has TRBV2 and TRBJ1-1; D unclear. Germline CDR1 and CDR2: SNHLY and FYNNEI. With 5 bases removed from V and 10 bases from J, the gap between germline ends came to 14 bases. The CDR3 runs 12 residues. The CDR3 here is CASSSDGNRAFF. DNA for the CDR3: TGTGCCAGCAGTTCGGACGGGAACAGAGCTTTCTTT. The full variable domain, its missing parts supplied by reference TRBV2 and TRBJ1-1, is EPEVTQTPSHQVTQMGQEVILRCVPISNHLYFYWYRQILGQKVEFLVSFYNNEISEKSEIFDDQFSVERPDGSNFTLKIRSTKLEDSAMYFCASSSDGNRAFFGQGTRLTVV.

The chain employs TRBV5-4 and TRBJ1-2, with D possibly matching TRBD1 (5 bases). Germline CDR1 is SGHNT and CDR2 is YYREEE (reference sequence). V shed 2 bases and J shed 3 bases, with 8 bases lying between them. The CDR3 extends over 13 amino acids. The CDR3 here is CASSFLQDYGYTF. CDR3 DNA sequence: TGTGCCAGCAGCTTTTTACAGGACTATGGCTACACCTTC.

The chain uses TRBV24-1 and TRBJ2-5, with 7 bases lining up with TRBD1. The V segment lost 5 bases and the J segment 5 bases; nucleotides outside the gene matches: 10. This CDR3 has 15 amino acids. Looked up from germline, CDR1 is KGHDR and CDR2 is SFDVKD. The chain's CDR3 is CATSVATGRVETQYF. In DNA, the CDR3 is TGTGCCACCAGTGTTGCGACAGGGCGGGTGGAGACCCAGTACTTC.

This clone was seen more than once but under ten times. The chain couples TRBV29-1 to TRBJ1-2; D remains ambiguous. Per germline, CDR1 SQVTM and CDR2 ANQGSEA. This CDR3 region has 11 residues. V lost 3 bases and J 7 bases, leaving 9 bases between the germline ends. Here the CDR3 DNA reads TGCAGCGTTGACGGAGGCGGTGGCTACACCTTC. Amino acid sequence: CSVDGGGGYTF.

The chain carries TRBV12-3 or TRBV12-4 and TRBJ1-2; D is unclear. Between the trimmed V and J ends, which lost 5 bases and 11 bases, there was a span of 18 bases. This CDR3 contains 13 residues. The CDR3 DNA reads TGTGCCAGCAGTGGTGGGTCGGCTCCCGGGTACACCTTC. Encoded protein: CASSGGSAPGYTF.

This clone appeared a single time. This chain links TRBV10-3 with TRBJ2-1, with 7 bases aligning to TRBD2. The CDR3 extends over 16 amino acids. V lost 0 bases, J lost 7 bases, and 9 bases stayed unmatched. Per the germline V gene, CDR1 is ENHRY and CDR2 is SYGVKD. This CDR3 is CAISESGGAGRNEQFF. In DNA form, the CDR3 reads TGTGCCATCAGTGAGTCGGGAGGGGCTGGGCGGAATGAGCAGTTCTTC.

J is TRBJ1-1 and V is TRBV5-1, with D unclear. Trimming cost V 0 bases and J 7 bases, with 19 bases left between them. The CDR3 totals 16 residues. CDR1 SGHRS and CDR2 YFSETQ come from the germline V gene. The CDR3 loop reads CASSLEGAVAEGEAFF. The CDR3 DNA reads as TGCGCCAGCAGCTTGGAAGGCGCGGTGGCAGAGGGTGAAGCTTTCTTT.

The rearrangement uses TRBV11-2 and TRBJ1-1; 7 bases are shared with TRBD1. The V gene end was trimmed by 3 bases and the J gene end by 6 bases; junction bases not matched to a gene: 4. The CDR3 sequence is 13 residues long. Germline V lookup: CDR1 SGHAT, CDR2 FQNNGV. The CDR3 region is CASSFLQGSEAFF. As DNA, the CDR3 is TGTGCCAGCAGCTTCTTACAGGGGTCTGAAGCTTTCTTT.

The genes are TRBV24-1 and TRBJ2-1; D might be TRBD2 (6 bases). The V and J ends lost 8 bases and 5 bases respectively, with 15 bases between them. Germline CDR1 and CDR2: KGHDR and SFDVKD. The CDR3 covers 14 residues. The CDR3 sequence: CATIGGVGNNEQFF. In DNA form, the CDR3 reads TGTGCCACCATTGGCGGGGTGGGAAACAATGAGCAGTTCTTC.

This clone was counted at least ten times. The chain couples TRBV7-6 to TRBJ2-5; a possible D gene is TRBD2 (6 bases). Germline V gene lookup returns CDR1 SGHVS and CDR2 FNYEAQ. This CDR3 is built from 15 residues. Trimming pared 1 base from V and 5 bases from J, leaving 14 bases between. CDR3 nucleotides: TGTGCCAGCAGCTTAGATGGCGGGAAGGGGGAGACCCAGTACTTC. This sequence encodes CASSLDGGKGETQYF.

This clone was seen once. The V call is TRBV11-2, the J call TRBJ2-3; 10 positions agree with TRBD2. The CDR3 is made up of 16 amino acids. The V gene end was trimmed by 4 bases and the J gene end by 0 bases; junction bases not matched to a gene: 4. CDR1 and CDR2 from the germline V gene are SGHAT and FQNNGV. This chain's CDR3 is CASSYWTSGSTDTQYF. The CDR3 DNA reads as TGTGCCAGCAGCTATTGGACTAGCGGTAGCACAGATACGCAGTATTTT.

The genes are TRBV30 and TRBJ2-7; 14 bases map to TRBD2. Germline CDR1 and CDR2: GTSNPN and SVGIG (reference sequence). Trimming removed 1 base from V and 1 base from J; junction bases left unmatched: 15. This CDR3 has 20 amino acids. The CDR3 spells CAWSDISGTSGRGVSYEQYF. The CDR3 nucleotides are TGTGCCTGGAGTGATATCTCCGGGACTAGCGGGAGAGGGGTGTCCTACGAGCAGTACTTC.

The chain uses TRBV3-1 (or the pseudogene TRBV3-2) and TRBJ2-7; unclear D gene. Trimming removed 0 bases from V and 2 bases from J, with 20 bases in between. Germline-derived CDR1 and CDR2 are LGHDT and YNNKEL (reference sequence). The CDR3 runs to 18 residues. The CDR3: CASSQDKLGAWVPYEQYF. The DNA for the CDR3 is TGTGCCAGCAGCCAAGATAAATTAGGAGCCTGGGTTCCCTACGAGCAGTACTTC.

The gene calls are TRBV27 and TRBJ2-2, with D unresolved. V dropped 0 bases and J dropped 13 bases, with 12 bases sitting between them. The CDR3 length is 13 residues. Germline CDR1 MNHEY, CDR2 SMNVEV (reference sequence). In nucleotides, the CDR3 is TGTGCCAGCAGTTTATCGCAGGTTGGAAGGCTGTTTTTT. As protein: CASSLSQVGRLFF.

The chain is built from TRBV7-2 and TRBJ2-7; TRBD2 might be the D (6 bases). This CDR3 region has 13 residues. Trimming removed 5 bases at V and 6 bases at J, with 14 bases between. Germline V lookup: CDR1 SGHTA, CDR2 FQGNSA. CDR3 DNA sequence: TGTGCCAGCAGCCCGGAGGGGCTAGGCGAGCAGTACTTC. Its protein product is CASSPEGLGEQYF. The full variable domain, its missing parts supplied by reference TRBV7-2 and TRBJ2-7, is GAGVSQSPSNKVTEKGKDVELRCDPISGHTALYWYRQSLGQGLEFLIYFQGNSAPDKSGLPSDRFSAERTGGSVSTLTIQRTQQEDSAVYLCASSPEGLGEQYFGPGTRLTVT.

The rearrangement links TRBV6-5 to TRBJ2-7, with 7 positions matching TRBD2. CDR3 length equals 15 residues. The germline CDR1 and CDR2 sequences are MNHEY and SVGAGI. Trimming at V came to 2 bases and at J to 5 bases, leaving 9 bases not matched to a gene. The CDR3 bases are TGTGCCAGCAGTTACGCGGTGGGAGGGCCGAACGAGCAGTACTTC. This translates into CASSYAVGGPNEQYF.

V gene TRBV24-1 combines with J gene TRBJ1-5; D gene unclear. The germline CDR1 and CDR2 sequences are KGHDR and SFDVKD. There are 13 residues in the CDR3. V lost 10 bases and J 0 bases, leaving 9 bases between the germline ends. The CDR3 nucleotides are TGTGCCACATCAAGAGATAGCAATCAGCCCCAGCATTTT. Its translation: CATSRDSNQPQHF.

V usage is TRBV24-1 and J usage is TRBJ2-2; 9 positions match TRBD2. The V gene end was trimmed by 4 bases and the J gene end by 6 bases; junction bases not matched to a gene: 23. This CDR3 is 21 amino acids long. In germline, CDR1 is KGHDR, CDR2 SFDVKD. In DNA form, the CDR3 reads TGTGCCACCAGTGACCCCCCCCTGGGCGGGAGGGCCATAGCGATCGCCGGGGAGCTGTTTTTT. The encoded protein is CATSDPPLGGRAIAIAGELFF.